This TCR beta chain derives from a study of shared T cell receptors in the human thymus. Using immunoSEQ multiplex PCR, the repertoire was profiled, and TCRdb retains in-frame clones only, with some absent. The sample records 640,000 or so clones, approximately 89% being singletons. Separately, the same data were catalogued under a study of human thymus T cells. That paper states: Among the donors, all were healthy Finnish infants having corrective surgery for congenital heart defects. Corrective cardiac surgery supplied the resected thymus tissue.

Source material: thymocytes. The receptor's source is a boy younger than two with a congenital heart defect.

CDR3 DNA: TGTGCCAGCAGCTTAGAAAGGGTAATCCGGGACAGGGGGCGCACTGAAGCTTTCTTT. As protein: CASSLERVIRDRGRTEAFF. This chain links TRBV11-2 with TRBJ1-1, with TRBD1 matching 12 bases. The CDR3 runs to 19 residues. Trimming at V came to 0 bases and at J to 4 bases, leaving 12 bases not matched to a gene. Germline lookup yields CDR1 SGHAT and CDR2 FQNNGV.